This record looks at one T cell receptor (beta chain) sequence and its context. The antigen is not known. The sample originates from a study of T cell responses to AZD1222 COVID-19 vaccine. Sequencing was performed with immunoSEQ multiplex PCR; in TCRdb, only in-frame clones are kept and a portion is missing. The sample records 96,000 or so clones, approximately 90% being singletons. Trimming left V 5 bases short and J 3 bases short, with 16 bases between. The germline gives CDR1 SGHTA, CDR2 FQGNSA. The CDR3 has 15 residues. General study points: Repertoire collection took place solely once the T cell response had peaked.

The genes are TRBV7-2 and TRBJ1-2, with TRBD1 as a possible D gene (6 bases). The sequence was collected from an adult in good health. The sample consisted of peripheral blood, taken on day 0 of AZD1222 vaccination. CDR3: CASSVTSGQDYGYTF. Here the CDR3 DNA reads TGTGCCAGCAGCGTGACATCGGGACAAGACTATGGCTACACCTTC.